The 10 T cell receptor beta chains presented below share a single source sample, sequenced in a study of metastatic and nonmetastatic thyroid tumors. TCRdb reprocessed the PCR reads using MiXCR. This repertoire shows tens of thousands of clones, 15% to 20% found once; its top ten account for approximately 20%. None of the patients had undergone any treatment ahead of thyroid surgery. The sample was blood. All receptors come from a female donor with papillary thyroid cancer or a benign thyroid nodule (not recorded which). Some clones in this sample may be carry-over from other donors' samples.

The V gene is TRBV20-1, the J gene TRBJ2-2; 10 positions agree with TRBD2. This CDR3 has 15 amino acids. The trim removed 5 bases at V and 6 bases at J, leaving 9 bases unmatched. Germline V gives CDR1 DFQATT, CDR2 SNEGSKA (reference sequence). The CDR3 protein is CSAPLAGADAGELFF. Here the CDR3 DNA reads TGCAGTGCTCCTCTAGCGGGAGCTGACGCCGGGGAGCTGTTTTTT.

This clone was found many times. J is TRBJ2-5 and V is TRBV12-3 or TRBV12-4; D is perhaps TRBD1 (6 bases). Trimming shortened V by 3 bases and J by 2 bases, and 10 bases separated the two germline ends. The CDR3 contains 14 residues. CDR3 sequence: CASSFTGRQETQYF. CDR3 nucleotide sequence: TGTGCCAGCAGTTTTACAGGGCGGCAAGAGACCCAGTACTTC.

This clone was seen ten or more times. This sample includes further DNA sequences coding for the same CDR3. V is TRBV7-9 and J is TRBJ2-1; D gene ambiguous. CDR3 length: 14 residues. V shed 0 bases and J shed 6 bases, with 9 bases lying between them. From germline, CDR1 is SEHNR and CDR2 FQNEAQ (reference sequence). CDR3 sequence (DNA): TGTGCCAGCAGCTTAGCGGTAGCCAGCAATGAGCAGTTCTTC. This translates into CASSLAVASNEQFF.

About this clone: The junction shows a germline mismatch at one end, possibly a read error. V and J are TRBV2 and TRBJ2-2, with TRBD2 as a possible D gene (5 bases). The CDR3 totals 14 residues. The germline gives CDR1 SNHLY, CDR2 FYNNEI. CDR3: CANSGRENTGELFF. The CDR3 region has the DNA TGTGCCAACAGTGGTCGGGAGAACACCGGGGAGCTGTTTTTT.

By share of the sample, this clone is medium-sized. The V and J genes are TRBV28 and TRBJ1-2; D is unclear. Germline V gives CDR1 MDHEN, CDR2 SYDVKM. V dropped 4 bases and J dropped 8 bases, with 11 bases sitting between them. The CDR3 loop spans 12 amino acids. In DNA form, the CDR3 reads TGTGCCAGCAGTTCGAATACTGGAGGCTACACCTTC. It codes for CASSSNTGGYTF.

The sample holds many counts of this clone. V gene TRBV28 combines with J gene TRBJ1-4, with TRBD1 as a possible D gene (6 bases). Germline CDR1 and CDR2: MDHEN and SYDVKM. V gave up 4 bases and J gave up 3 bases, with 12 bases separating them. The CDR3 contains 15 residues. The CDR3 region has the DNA TGTGCCAGCAGTTCCATAGCAGGGGCTAATGAAAAACTGTTTTTT. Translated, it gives CASSSIAGANEKLFF.

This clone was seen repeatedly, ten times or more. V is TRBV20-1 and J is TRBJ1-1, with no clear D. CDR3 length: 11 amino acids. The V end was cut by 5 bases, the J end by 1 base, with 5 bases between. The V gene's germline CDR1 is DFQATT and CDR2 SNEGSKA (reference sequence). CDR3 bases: TGCAGTGCTGCCCCGAACACTGAAGCTTTCTTT. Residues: CSAAPNTEAFF.

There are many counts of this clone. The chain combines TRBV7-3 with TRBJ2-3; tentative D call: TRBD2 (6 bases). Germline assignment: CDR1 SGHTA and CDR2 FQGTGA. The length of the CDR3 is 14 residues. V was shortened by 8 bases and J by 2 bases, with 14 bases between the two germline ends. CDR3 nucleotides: TGTGCCAGCTCTCGGGGAGGTATCACAGATACGCAGTATTTT. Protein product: CASSRGGITDTQYF.

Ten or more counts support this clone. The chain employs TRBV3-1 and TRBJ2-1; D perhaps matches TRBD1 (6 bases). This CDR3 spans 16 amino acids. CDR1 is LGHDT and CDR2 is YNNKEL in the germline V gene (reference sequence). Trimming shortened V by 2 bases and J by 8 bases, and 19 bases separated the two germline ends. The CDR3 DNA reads TGTGCCAGCAGCCAATCTGAGCAGGGGATTGGAGATGAGCAGTTCTTC. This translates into CASSQSEQGIGDEQFF.

Here the CDR3 reads CAISRTNTGELFF. In DNA form, the CDR3 reads TGTGCCATCTCGCGGACGAACACCGGGGAGCTGTTTTTT. The V and J genes are TRBV10-3 and TRBJ2-2; D remains ambiguous. CDR1 is ENHRY and CDR2 is SYGVKD in the germline V gene. The V gene lost 8 bases and the J gene lost 0 bases, with 7 bases spanning the gap. The CDR3 has 13 residues.